What follows are 4 T cell receptor beta chains derived from one specimen sequenced in a study of identical twins. TCRdb re-called the 5' RACE reads through MiXCR, storing one row per CDR3 protein. The sample carries some 1,600,000 distinct CDR3 sequences, around 29% recorded once. Source material: cord blood. These receptors were obtained from a newborn girl in good health.

This clonotype was picked up many times. The V and J genes are TRBV29-1 and TRBJ1-2, with D uncertain. Trimming removed 5 bases at V and 7 bases at J, with 2 bases between. The CDR3 loop spans 8 amino acids. Germline V gives CDR1 SQVTM, CDR2 ANQGSEA. CDR3 DNA: TGCAGCGTTTTTGGCTACACCTTC. Its translation: CSVFGYTF.

The sample holds a few counts of this clonotype. The chain carries TRBV25-1 and TRBJ1-2, with a weak D call TRBD1 (5 bases). CDR1 and CDR2 (germline): MGHDK, SYGVNS. The CDR3 has 15 amino acids. V shed 5 bases and J shed 7 bases, with 20 bases lying between them. CDR3 coding DNA: TGTGCCAGCAGTACCTACGGGACGGCCAGGAGTGGCTACACCTTC. Amino acid sequence: CASSTYGTARSGYTF.

Many counts were recorded for this clonotype. The gene calls are TRBV27 and TRBJ2-3; 8 positions agree with TRBD2. The CDR3 is made up of 16 amino acids. J lost 0 bases, V lost 3 bases, and 5 bases had no gene match. Germline V gives CDR1 MNHEY, CDR2 SMNVEV (reference sequence). This CDR3 reads CASSLASGPSTDTQYF. Written as DNA, the CDR3 is TGTGCCAGCAGTTTGGCTAGCGGGCCTAGCACAGATACGCAGTATTTT.

In this sample, this clonotype turned up a few times. This chain joins TRBV6-2 or TRBV6-3 and TRBJ2-7; D uncertain. V was shortened by 8 bases and J by 2 bases, with 7 bases between the two germline ends. The CDR3 is 11 amino acids. Germline V gives CDR1 MNHEY, CDR2 SVGEGT. The CDR3 nucleotides are TGTGCCAGCCAGACCACCTACGAGCAGTACTTC. Amino acid sequence: CASQTTYEQYF.